This T cell receptor (beta chain) was found in a study of cytomegalovirus exposure and HLA in healthy donors. General study results and limits: Donors belonging to an Asian-associated ancestry cluster reportedly showed fewer N-insertions in productive TCRs than the approximately 670-donor mean, according to what a later analysis found. Earlier analysis yielded a pattern in which most TCR beta V segments were productive about 87% or about 30% of the time.

In the case of this clone: Its antigen is undetermined.

This CDR3 is built from 14 residues. With 7 bases clipped from V and 8 bases from J, the junction kept 5 bases outside the gene matches. The V gene's germline CDR1 is MNHEY and CDR2 SMNVEV (reference sequence). The PCR made use of 60 Vbeta and 13 Jbeta primers. Original processing notes: It was a later analysis that counted 75 million to 90 million unique TCR beta chains, of which about 10 million were shared. Clones were sequenced by immunoSEQ multiplex PCR, and TCRdb holds only the in-frame ones, with some missing. For V, J and clone size, that table is used; D and trimming come from the DNA. The sample includes more than 110,000 clones, roughly 80% of them seen just once. Donors in the study were healthy people who gave bone marrow.

This TCR came from a female donor in good health and CMV-seronegative. The V and J genes are TRBV27 and TRBJ2-1, with TRBD2 matching 13 bases. Sequencing was done on a sample of PBMCs. For the CDR3, the DNA is TGTGCCAGCATCTTACTAGCGGGAGGGTATGAGCAGTTCTTC. Its protein product is CASILLAGGYEQFF.